The 24 T cell receptor beta chains listed next were all sequenced from one sample in a study of blood T cell repertoires in COVID-19. The protocol was immunoSEQ multiplex PCR, while the TCRdb copy is restricted to in-frame clones and leaves out a portion. The data show roughly 49,000 clones, with over 80% seen just once and 15% to 20% held by the top ten. Specimen: peripheral blood. The origin of the receptors is a man aged 40-49 years with acute or convalescent COVID-19.

This rearrangement joins TRBV15 to TRBJ1-5; tentatively, D is TRBD1 (6 bases). Deletions cut 0 bases from V and 7 bases from J, with 10 bases between. Germline CDR1 and CDR2: LNHNV and YYDKDF (reference sequence). This CDR3 is built from 14 residues. The CDR3 spells CATSRDQGFQPQHF. The CDR3 nucleotides are TGTGCCACCAGCAGAGATCAGGGGTTCCAGCCCCAGCATTTT.

The gene calls are TRBV11-2 and TRBJ1-3, with D possibly TRBD1 on 5 matching bases. The length of the CDR3 is 14 residues. V gave up 7 bases and J gave up 1 base, with 11 bases separating them. The germline gives CDR1 SGHAT, CDR2 FQNNGV. CDR3 residues: CASTITGSGNTIYF. The CDR3 nucleotides are TGTGCCAGCACCATAACAGGTTCTGGAAACACCATATATTTT. The variable domain in full, with the rest retrieved from reference TRBV11-2 and TRBJ1-3, is EAGVAQSPRYKIIEKRQSVAFWCNPISGHATLYWYQQILGQGPKLLIQFQNNGVVDDSQLPKDRFSAERLKGVDSTLKIQPAKLEDSAVYLCASTITGSGNTIYFGEGSWLTVV.

The chain recombines TRBV30 with TRBJ2-3, with 9 nucleotides matching TRBD2. Germline trimming cut 5 bases from V and 5 bases from J; bases unmatched to any gene: 11. Germline CDR1 GTSNPN, CDR2 SVGIG (reference sequence). The CDR3 spans 15 residues. DNA for the CDR3: TGTGCCTGGTCCCAGTTAGCGGGAGCGCTAGATACGCAGTATTTT. This codes for CAWSQLAGALDTQYF.

Concerning this clone: A read error may account for a junction end that differs from germline. V is TRBV6-5 and J is TRBJ1-5; D gene ambiguous. The CDR3 totals 15 residues. Germline V lookup: CDR1 MNHEY, CDR2 SVGAGI. CDR3 sequence: CASSDSGGPNQPQHF. The CDR3 nucleotides are TGTGCCAGCAGTGACTCAGGAGGGCCTAATCAGCCCCAGCATTTT.

This clone was detected only once. The chain combines TRBV6-1 with TRBJ2-7; 10 positions match TRBD2. CDR3 size: 17 residues. CDR1 is MNHNS, CDR2 SASEGT, per germline. The V segment lost 4 bases and the J segment 0 bases; nucleotides outside the gene matches: 9. The CDR3 sequence is CASSGKTSGLSSYEQYF. Written as DNA, the CDR3 is TGTGCCAGCAGTGGAAAGACTAGCGGGTTAAGCTCCTACGAGCAGTACTTC.

The chain links TRBV6-5 to TRBJ1-2; 8 bases align to TRBD1. Germline-derived CDR1 and CDR2 are MNHEY and SVGAGI. CDR3 length: 15 residues. The ends lost 0 bases at V and 3 bases at J; junction bases unmatched: 3. In nucleotides, the CDR3 is TGTGCCAGCAGTTACTCGACGGACAGGGACTATGGCTACACCTTC. It translates to CASSYSTDRDYGYTF.

V gene TRBV2 combines with J gene TRBJ1-2, with D possibly being TRBD1 (5 bases). Germline CDR1 is SNHLY and CDR2 is FYNNEI. The length of the CDR3 is 13 residues. With 6 bases removed from V and 8 bases from J, the gap between germline ends came to 16 bases. The CDR3 region is CASRGTGTGGYTF. Written as DNA, the CDR3 is TGTGCCAGCAGAGGTACCGGGACTGGGGGCTACACCTTC.

The chain carries TRBV2 and TRBJ1-5; D remains unclear. CDR3 length equals 13 residues. Germline CDR1 SNHLY, CDR2 FYNNEI. The V gene lost 8 bases and the J gene lost 3 bases, with 11 bases spanning the gap. For the CDR3, the DNA is TGTGCCAGCGGAGGGTCCAACAATCAGCCCCAGCATTTT. Translated, it gives CASGGSNNQPQHF. Full variable domain (rest looked up from reference TRBV2 and TRBJ1-5): EPEVTQTPSHQVTQMGQEVILRCVPISNHLYFYWYRQILGQKVEFLVSFYNNEISEKSEIFDDQFSVERPDGSNFTLKIRSTKLEDSAMYFCASGGSNNQPQHFGDGTRLSIL.

This clone appeared a single time. The rearrangement joins TRBV2 to TRBJ2-2, with 12 bases matching TRBD2. With V trimmed by 5 bases and J by 7 bases, 8 bases remained unmatched. The length of the CDR3 is 16 residues. The germline CDR1 and CDR2 sequences are SNHLY and FYNNEI. Here the CDR3 reads CASSLPSGRAVGELFF. The CDR3 DNA reads TGTGCCAGCAGTCTTCCTAGCGGGAGGGCCGTCGGGGAGCTGTTTTTT.

This clone was recorded only once. This rearrangement joins TRBV5-5 to TRBJ2-3; 7 nucleotides match TRBD2. From germline, CDR1 is SGHKS and CDR2 YYEKEE (reference sequence). The CDR3 spans 15 residues. J lost 3 bases, V lost 2 bases, and 6 bases had no gene match. DNA of the CDR3: TGTGCCAGCAGCTTCTCGGGGGGAACGACAGATACGCAGTATTTT. Its translation: CASSFSGGTTDTQYF.

This sequence joins TRBV6-1 and TRBJ2-1; 8 bases fit TRBD2. In germline, CDR1 is MNHNS, CDR2 SASEGT. Trimming took 2 bases from V and 6 from J; bases not matched to a gene: 6. This CDR3 is built from 15 residues. For the CDR3, the DNA is TGTGCCAGCAGTGAATCCGCGGGGGGAACCAATGAGCAGTTCTTC. Residues: CASSESAGGTNEQFF.

The V gene is TRBV27, the J gene TRBJ2-1; 13 bases line up with TRBD2. This CDR3 has 18 amino acids. V lost 5 bases to trimming and J lost 2 bases; unmatched junction nucleotides: 9. The germline V gene has CDR1 MNHEY and CDR2 SMNVEV (reference sequence). The CDR3 nucleotides are TGTGCCAGCAGTACACCACGAACTAGCGGGAGGGCCTACAATGAGCAGTTCTTC. This gives the protein CASSTPRTSGRAYNEQFF.

The chain joins TRBV19 to TRBJ1-4; tentatively, D is TRBD1 (6 bases). Germline V gene lookup returns CDR1 LNHDA and CDR2 SQIVND (reference sequence). The V end was cut by 4 bases, the J end by 8 bases, with 17 bases between. CDR3 length: 15 residues. The CDR3 bases are TGTGCCAGTAGTACCATACAGGGACGAGGGGAAAAACTGTTTTTT. Protein: CASSTIQGRGEKLFF.

The rearrangement joins TRBV5-6 to TRBJ1-2; D ambiguous. Germline CDR1 is SGHDT and CDR2 is YYEEEE. Trimming took off 0 bases at V and 5 bases at J, with 5 bases between the two ends. This CDR3 region has 12 residues. CDR3 DNA sequence: TGTGCCAGCAGCTTGGCACAGTATGGCTACACCTTC. Translation gives CASSLAQYGYTF.

The chain employs TRBV27 and TRBJ1-1; a possible D gene is TRBD1 (5 bases). The length of the CDR3 is 13 residues. V was clipped by 8 bases and J by 5 bases, with 15 bases between them. CDR1 is MNHEY and CDR2 is SMNVEV in the germline V gene (reference sequence). Written as DNA, the CDR3 is TGTGCCAGCCCAAGGCAGGGTTGGACTGAAGCTTTCTTT. Its protein is CASPRQGWTEAFF.

CDR3 sequence (DNA): TGTGCCAGCAGTGAAGCGCTAGGGCTAGCGGGAAGAGATACGCAGTATTTT. Its translation is CASSEALGLAGRDTQYF. The chain employs TRBV6-1 and TRBJ2-3; TRBD2 matches at 9 bases. Germline V gene sequence: CDR1 MNHNS, CDR2 SASEGT. This CDR3 has 17 residues. Trimming cost V 0 bases and J 5 bases; bases outside gene matches: 9.

In this sample, this clone turned up a few times. This chain joins TRBV3-1 (or the pseudogene TRBV3-2) and TRBJ1-1; 10 positions match TRBD1. The CDR3 is made up of 14 amino acids. Germline-derived CDR1 and CDR2 are LGHDT and YNNKEL (reference sequence). Trimming cost V 4 bases and J 1 base; bases outside gene matches: 0. The CDR3: CASSRTGGNTEAFF. In DNA, the CDR3 is TGTGCCAGCAGCCGGACAGGGGGGAACACTGAAGCTTTCTTT.

This clone turned up a few times. The rearrangement links TRBV5-5 to TRBJ1-4, with D perhaps TRBD1 (6 bases). This CDR3 spans 13 amino acids. Trimming took 5 bases from V and 7 from J, leaving 12 bases between them. Germline values: CDR1 SGHKS, CDR2 YYEKEE (reference sequence). In DNA, the CDR3 is TGTGCCAGCAGGGACAGCAGTTCTGAAAAACTGTTTTTT. Encoded protein: CASRDSSSEKLFF.

The chain links TRBV19 to TRBJ1-1; 8 nucleotides align to TRBD1. This CDR3 region has 14 residues. Germline loops: CDR1 LNHDA, CDR2 SQIVND (reference sequence). Unmatched junction bases numbered 6, after V lost 4 bases and J lost 5 bases. The CDR3 here is CASSTSGGLTEAFF. The CDR3 coding sequence is TGTGCCAGTAGTACATCAGGGGGCTTGACTGAAGCTTTCTTT.

The chain's CDR3 is CASSFTGAGANVLTF. CDR3 DNA sequence: TGTGCCAGCAGCTTCACAGGGGCTGGGGCCAACGTCCTGACTTTC. This chain connects TRBV5-5 to TRBJ2-6, with 7 bases identical to TRBD1. The CDR3 runs to 15 residues. Germline-derived CDR1 and CDR2 are SGHKS and YYEKEE (reference sequence). Trimming cost V 2 bases and J 2 bases; bases outside gene matches: 1.

This chain joins TRBV19 and TRBJ2-2; 16 bases map to TRBD2. The germline CDR1 and CDR2 sequences are LNHDA and SQIVND (reference sequence). This CDR3 region has 17 residues. The trim removed 7 bases at V and 7 bases at J, leaving 9 bases unmatched. The CDR3 nucleotides read TGTGCCAGTACGCCGGGACTAGCGGGGGGGCCTGGCGGGGAGCTGTTTTTT. Translated, it gives CASTPGLAGGPGGELFF. The full variable domain, its missing parts supplied by reference TRBV19 and TRBJ2-2, is DGGITQSPKYLFRKEGQNVTLSCEQNLNHDAMYWYRQDPGQGLRLIYYSQIVNDFQKGDIAEGYSVSREKKESFPLTVTSAQKNPTAFYLCASTPGLAGGPGGELFFGEGSRLTVL.

V gene TRBV19 combines with J gene TRBJ1-1; weak D call: TRBD1 (6 bases). The CDR3 sequence is 16 residues long. The germline V gene encodes CDR1 LNHDA and CDR2 SQIVND (reference sequence). V was trimmed by 4 bases and J by 0 bases, leaving 15 bases between them. CDR3 coding DNA: TGTGCCAGTAGTACCCCCTTTCAGGGGCTGAACACTGAAGCTTTCTTT. It codes for CASSTPFQGLNTEAFF.

The V and J genes are TRBV6-5 and TRBJ1-6; D is unclear. Germline loops: CDR1 MNHEY, CDR2 SVGAGI. The CDR3 covers 13 residues. V lost 2 bases and J 8 bases, leaving 7 bases between the germline ends. The chain's CDR3 is CASSYRSDSPLHF. In nucleotides, the CDR3 is TGTGCCAGCAGTTACCGTAGTGATTCACCCCTCCACTTT.

The chain recombines TRBV19 with TRBJ1-5; possibly TRBD1 for D (5 bases). Germline values: CDR1 LNHDA, CDR2 SQIVND (reference sequence). Trimming took off 9 bases at V and 0 bases at J, with 6 bases between the two ends. CDR3 length: 12 residues. CDR3 residues: CASRVSNQPQHF. CDR3 nucleotide sequence: TGTGCCAGCAGGGTTAGCAATCAGCCCCAGCATTTT.